This T cell receptor beta chain was observed in a study of blood T cell repertoires in COVID-19. Looking at the study overall: From T cells, B-cell-depleted T cells, or PBMCs came the material, which was cDNA or gDNA.

Only in-frame clones appear in the TCRdb table, and some are missing; sequencing was by immunoSEQ multiplex PCR. Of about 93,000 clones in the sample, 86% were seen once. Trimming stripped 7 bases from V and 8 bases from J, with 15 bases between. Germline V CDR1 and CDR2: LNHDA, SQIVND (reference sequence). The CDR3 has 13 amino acids. This clone was seen once. Sequencing was carried out using peripheral blood. This chain uses TRBV19 with TRBJ2-1; D remains ambiguous. The TCR sequence derives from a woman aged 80 or over with acute or convalescent COVID-19. The CDR3 loop is CASTRGIRDEQFF. The CDR3 DNA reads as TGTGCCAGTACCCGTGGTATCCGGGATGAGCAGTTCTTC.